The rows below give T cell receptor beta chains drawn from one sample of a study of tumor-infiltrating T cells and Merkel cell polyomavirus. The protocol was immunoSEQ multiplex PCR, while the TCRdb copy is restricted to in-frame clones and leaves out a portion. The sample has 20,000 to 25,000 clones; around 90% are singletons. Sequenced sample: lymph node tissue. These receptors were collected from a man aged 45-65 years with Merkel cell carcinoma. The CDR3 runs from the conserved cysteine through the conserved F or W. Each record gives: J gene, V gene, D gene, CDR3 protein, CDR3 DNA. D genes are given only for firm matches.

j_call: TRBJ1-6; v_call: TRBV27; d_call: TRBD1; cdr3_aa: CASSLSSIGWDSHSNSPLHF; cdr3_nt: TGTGCCAGCAGTCTCTCATCAATAGGGTGGGACAGTCACTCTAATTCACCCCTCCACTTT
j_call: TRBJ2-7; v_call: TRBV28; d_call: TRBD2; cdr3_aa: CASSPAGVRSYEQYF; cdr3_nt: TGTGCCAGCAGTCCTGCGGGAGTAAGATCCTACGAGCAGTACTTC
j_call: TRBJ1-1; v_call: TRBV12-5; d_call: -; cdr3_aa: CASAPVQTEAFF; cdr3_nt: TGTGCTAGTGCTCCAGTTCAGACTGAAGCTTTCTTT
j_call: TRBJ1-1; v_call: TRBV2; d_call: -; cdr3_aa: CASSDLTGGANTEAFF; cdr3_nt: TGTGCCAGCAGTGATTTGACAGGTGGGGCCAACACTGAAGCTTTCTTT
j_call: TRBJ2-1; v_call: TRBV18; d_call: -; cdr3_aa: CASSPPDTFEQFF; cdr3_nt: TGTGCCAGCTCACCCCCGGACACCTTTGAGCAGTTCTTC
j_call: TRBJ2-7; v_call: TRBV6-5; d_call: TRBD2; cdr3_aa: CASSYSPGLAIEQYF; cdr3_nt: TGTGCCAGCAGTTACTCGCCAGGACTAGCTATAGAGCAGTACTTC
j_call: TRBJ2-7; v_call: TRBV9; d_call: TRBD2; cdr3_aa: CASSAGGGFSYEQYF; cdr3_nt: TGTGCCAGCAGCGCCGGGGGGGGTTTCTCCTACGAGCAGTACTTC
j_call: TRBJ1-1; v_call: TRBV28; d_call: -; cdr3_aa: CASSLQGVGLGEAFF; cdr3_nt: TGTGCCAGCAGCCTCCAAGGGGTGGGTCTTGGTGAAGCTTTCTTT
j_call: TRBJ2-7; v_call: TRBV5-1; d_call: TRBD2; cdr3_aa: CASSLAGTSVRSSYEQYF; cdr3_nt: TGCGCCAGCAGCTTGGCCGGGACTAGCGTAAGGAGCTCCTACGAGCAGTACTTC
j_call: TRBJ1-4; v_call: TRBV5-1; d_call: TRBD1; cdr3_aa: CASSLEGDSFEKLFF; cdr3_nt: TGCGCCAGCAGCTTGGAAGGGGACAGCTTTGAAAAACTGTTTTTT
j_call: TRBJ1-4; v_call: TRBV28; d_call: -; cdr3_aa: CASSVTGATNEKLFF; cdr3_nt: TGTGCCAGCTCAGTGACGGGTGCAACTAATGAAAAACTGTTTTTT
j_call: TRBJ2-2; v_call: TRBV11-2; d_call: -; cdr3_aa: CASSLERTGELFF; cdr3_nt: TGTGCCAGCAGCTTGGAGCGGACCGGGGAGCTGTTTTTT
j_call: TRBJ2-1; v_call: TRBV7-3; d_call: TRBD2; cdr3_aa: CASSLGVTSGTNEQFF; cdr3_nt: TGTGCCAGCAGCTTAGGGGTTACTAGCGGAACAAATGAGCAGTTCTTC
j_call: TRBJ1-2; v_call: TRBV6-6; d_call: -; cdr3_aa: CASSFGTPNYGYTF; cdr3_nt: TGTGCCAGCAGTTTTGGGACACCAAACTATGGCTACACCTTC
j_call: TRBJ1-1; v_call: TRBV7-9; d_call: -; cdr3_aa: CASSPIRGEAFF; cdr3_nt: TGTGCCAGCAGCCCCATTAGAGGCGAAGCTTTCTTT
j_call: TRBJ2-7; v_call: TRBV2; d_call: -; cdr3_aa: CASSESPDFEQYF; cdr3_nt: TGTGCCAGCAGTGAATCCCCGGACTTCGAGCAGTACTTC
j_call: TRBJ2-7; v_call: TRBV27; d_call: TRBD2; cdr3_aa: CASSFTVAGIYEQYF; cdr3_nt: TGTGCCAGCAGTTTTACCGTAGCGGGGATTTACGAGCAGTACTTC
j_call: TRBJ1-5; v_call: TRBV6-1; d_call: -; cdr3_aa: CASSGQAGNQPQHF; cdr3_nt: TGTGCCAGCAGTGGGCAGGCGGGAAATCAGCCCCAGCATTTT
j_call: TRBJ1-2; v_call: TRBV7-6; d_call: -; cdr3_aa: CASSLGQDYGYTF; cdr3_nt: TGTGCCAGCAGCTTAGGGCAGGACTATGGCTACACCTTC
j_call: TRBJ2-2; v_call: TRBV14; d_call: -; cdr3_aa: CASSGLTGRSRAGELFF; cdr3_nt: TGTGCCAGCAGCGGGCTTACAGGGCGATCTCGCGCCGGGGAGCTGTTTTTT
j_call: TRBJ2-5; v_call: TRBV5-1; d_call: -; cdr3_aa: CASPGADQETQYF; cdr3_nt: TGCGCCAGTCCCGGCGCGGATCAAGAGACCCAGTACTTC
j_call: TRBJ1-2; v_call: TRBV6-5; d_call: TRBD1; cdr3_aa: CASSVQGGRDGYTF; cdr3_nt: TGTGCCAGCAGTGTACAGGGGGGACGGGATGGCTACACCTTC
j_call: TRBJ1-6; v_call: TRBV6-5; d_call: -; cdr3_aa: CASSYSRGSVSPLHF; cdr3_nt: TGTGCCAGCAGTTACTCGAGAGGTTCGGTGTCACCCCTCCACTTT